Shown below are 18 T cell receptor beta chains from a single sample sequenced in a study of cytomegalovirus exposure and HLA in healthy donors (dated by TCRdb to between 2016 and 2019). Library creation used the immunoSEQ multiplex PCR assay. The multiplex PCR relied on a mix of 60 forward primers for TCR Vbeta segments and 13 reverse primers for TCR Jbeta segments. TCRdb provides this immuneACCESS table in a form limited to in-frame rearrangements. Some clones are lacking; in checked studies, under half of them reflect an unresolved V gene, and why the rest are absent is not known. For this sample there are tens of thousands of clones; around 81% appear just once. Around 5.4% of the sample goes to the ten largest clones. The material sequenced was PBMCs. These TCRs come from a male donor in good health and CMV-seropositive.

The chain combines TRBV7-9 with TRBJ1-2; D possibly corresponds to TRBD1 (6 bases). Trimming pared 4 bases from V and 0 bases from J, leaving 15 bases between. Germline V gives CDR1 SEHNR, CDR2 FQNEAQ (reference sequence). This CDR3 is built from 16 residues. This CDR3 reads CASSSTRQETNYGYTF. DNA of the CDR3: TGTGCCAGCAGCTCAACCCGACAGGAAACTAACTATGGCTACACCTTC.

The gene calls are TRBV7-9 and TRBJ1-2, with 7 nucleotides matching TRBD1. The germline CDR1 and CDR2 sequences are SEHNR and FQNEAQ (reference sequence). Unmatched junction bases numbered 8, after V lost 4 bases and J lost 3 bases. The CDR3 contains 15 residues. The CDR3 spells CASSSLGGADYGYTF. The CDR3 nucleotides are TGTGCCAGCAGCTCCCTAGGGGGCGCCGACTATGGCTACACCTTC.

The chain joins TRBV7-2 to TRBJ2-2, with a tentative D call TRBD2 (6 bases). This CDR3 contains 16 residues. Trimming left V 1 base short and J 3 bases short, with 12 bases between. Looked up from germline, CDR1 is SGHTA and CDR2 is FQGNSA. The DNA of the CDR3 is TGTGCCAGCAGCTTAGGCGGGACTCCCCACACCGGGGAGCTGTTTTTT. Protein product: CASSLGGTPHTGELFF.

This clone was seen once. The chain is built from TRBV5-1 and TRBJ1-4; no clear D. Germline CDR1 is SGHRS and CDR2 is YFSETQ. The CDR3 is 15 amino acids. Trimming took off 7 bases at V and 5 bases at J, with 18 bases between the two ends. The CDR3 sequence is CASSPRRTNNEKLFF. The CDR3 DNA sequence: TGCGCCAGCTCGCCCCGGAGGACTAACAATGAAAAACTGTTTTTT.

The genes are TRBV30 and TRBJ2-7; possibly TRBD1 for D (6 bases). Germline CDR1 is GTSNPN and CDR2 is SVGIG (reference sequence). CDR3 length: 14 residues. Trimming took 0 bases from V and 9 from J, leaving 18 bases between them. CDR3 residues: CAWSVQGGLGRQYF. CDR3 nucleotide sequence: TGTGCCTGGAGTGTACAGGGCGGTCTGGGGAGGCAGTACTTC.

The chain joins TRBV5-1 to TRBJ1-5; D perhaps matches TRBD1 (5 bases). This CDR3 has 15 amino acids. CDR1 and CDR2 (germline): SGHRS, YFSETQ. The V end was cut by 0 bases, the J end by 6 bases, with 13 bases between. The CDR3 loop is CASSLVGGTSQPQHF. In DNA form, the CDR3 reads TGCGCCAGCAGCTTGGTGGGGGGGACGAGTCAGCCCCAGCATTTT.

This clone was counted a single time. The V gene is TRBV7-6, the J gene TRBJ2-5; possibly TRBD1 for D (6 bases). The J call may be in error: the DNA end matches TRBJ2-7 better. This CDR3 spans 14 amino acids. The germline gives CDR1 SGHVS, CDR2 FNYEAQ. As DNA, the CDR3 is TGTGCCAGCAGCTTAACAGGGATGTCCCACGAGCAGTACTTC. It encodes CASSLTGMSHEQYF.

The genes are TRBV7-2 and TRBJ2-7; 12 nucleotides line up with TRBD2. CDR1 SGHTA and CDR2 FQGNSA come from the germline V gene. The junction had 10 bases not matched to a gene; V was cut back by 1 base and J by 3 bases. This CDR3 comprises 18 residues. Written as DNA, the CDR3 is TGTGCCAGCAGCTTAGGCCCTTCTAGCGGGGGGGCGGGCTACGAGCAGTACTTC. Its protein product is CASSLGPSSGGAGYEQYF.

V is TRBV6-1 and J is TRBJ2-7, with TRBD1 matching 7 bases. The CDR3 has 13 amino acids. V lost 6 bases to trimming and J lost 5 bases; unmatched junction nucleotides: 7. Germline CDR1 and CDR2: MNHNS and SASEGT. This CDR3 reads CASRDRVRHEQYF. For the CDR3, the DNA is TGTGCCAGCAGAGACAGGGTTCGGCACGAGCAGTACTTC.

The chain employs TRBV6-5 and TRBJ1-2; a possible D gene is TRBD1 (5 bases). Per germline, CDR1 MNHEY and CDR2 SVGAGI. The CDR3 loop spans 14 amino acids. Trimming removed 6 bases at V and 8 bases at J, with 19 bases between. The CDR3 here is CASREVLGGAGYTF. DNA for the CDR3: TGTGCCAGCAGAGAGGTGCTTGGCGGGGCCGGCTACACCTTC.

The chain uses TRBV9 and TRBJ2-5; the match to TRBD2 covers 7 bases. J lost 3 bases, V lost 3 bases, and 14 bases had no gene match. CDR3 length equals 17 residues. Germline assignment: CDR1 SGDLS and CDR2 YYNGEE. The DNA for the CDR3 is TGTGCCAGCAGCGATAACGTGGGGGAGGGGTACAAAGAGACCCAGTACTTC. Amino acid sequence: CASSDNVGEGYKETQYF.

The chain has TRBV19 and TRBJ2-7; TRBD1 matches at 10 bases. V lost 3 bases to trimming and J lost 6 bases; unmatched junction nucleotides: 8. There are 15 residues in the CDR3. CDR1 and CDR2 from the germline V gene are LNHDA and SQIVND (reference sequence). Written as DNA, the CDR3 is TGTGCCAGTAGTATTGACGGGACAGGGGCTCCCGAGCAGTACTTC. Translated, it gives CASSIDGTGAPEQYF.

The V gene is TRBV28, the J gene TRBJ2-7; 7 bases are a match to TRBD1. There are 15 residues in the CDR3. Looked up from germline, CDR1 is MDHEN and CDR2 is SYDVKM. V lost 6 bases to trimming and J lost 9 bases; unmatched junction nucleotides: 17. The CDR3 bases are TGTGCCAGCAGCCAAGGACAGGCGTCATCAAGAGGGCAGTACTTC. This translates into CASSQGQASSRGQYF.

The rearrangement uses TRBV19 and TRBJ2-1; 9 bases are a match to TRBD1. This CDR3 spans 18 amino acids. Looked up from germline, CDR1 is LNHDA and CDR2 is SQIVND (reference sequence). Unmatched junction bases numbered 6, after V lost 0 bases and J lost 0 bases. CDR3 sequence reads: CASSIDPGTGSSYNEQFF. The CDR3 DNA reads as TGTGCCAGTAGTATAGACCCCGGGACAGGGAGCTCCTACAATGAGCAGTTCTTC.

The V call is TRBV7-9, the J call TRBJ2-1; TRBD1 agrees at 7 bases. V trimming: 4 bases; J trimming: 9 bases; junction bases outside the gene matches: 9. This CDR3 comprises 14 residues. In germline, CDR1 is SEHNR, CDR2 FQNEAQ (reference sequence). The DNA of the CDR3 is TGTGCCAGCAGCTCTCGACAGGGCGTGGTTGAGCAGTTCTTC. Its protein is CASSSRQGVVEQFF.

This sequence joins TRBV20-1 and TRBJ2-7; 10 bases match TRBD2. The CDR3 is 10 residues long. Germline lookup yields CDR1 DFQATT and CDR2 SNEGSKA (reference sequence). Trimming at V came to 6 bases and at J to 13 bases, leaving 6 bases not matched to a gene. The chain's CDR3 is CSASGGGVYF. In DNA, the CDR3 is TGCAGTGCCAGCGGGGGGGGCGTTTACTTC.

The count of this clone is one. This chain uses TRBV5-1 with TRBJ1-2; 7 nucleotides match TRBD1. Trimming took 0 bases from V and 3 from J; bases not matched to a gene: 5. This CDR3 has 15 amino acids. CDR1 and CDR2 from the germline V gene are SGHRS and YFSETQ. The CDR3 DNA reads TGCGCCAGCAGCTTGGGCGCAGGGGGTTACTATGGCTACACCTTC. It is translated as CASSLGAGGYYGYTF. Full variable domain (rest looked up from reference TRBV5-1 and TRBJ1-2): KAGVTQTPRYLIKTRGQQVTLSCSPISGHRSVSWYQQTPGQGLQFLFEYFSETQRNKGNFPGRFSGRQFSNSRSEMNVSTLELGDSALYLCASSLGAGGYYGYTFGSGTRLTVV.

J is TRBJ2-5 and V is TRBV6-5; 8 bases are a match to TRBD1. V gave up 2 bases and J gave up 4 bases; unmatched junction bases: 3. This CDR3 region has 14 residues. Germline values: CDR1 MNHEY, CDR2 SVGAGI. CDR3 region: CASSYLGTGETQYF. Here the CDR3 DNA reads TGTGCCAGCAGTTACCTAGGGACAGGAGAGACCCAGTACTTC.